These T cell receptor beta chains were read from a single sample in a study of blood T cell repertoires in COVID-19. TCRdb's copy holds only in-frame clones and misses some; the assay was immunoSEQ multiplex PCR. The repertoire consists of approximately 170,000 clones, with 70% to 90% occurring once and the leading ten covering roughly 9.8%. Sequenced: peripheral blood. Receptors were obtained from a woman in her sixties with COVID-19, enrolled during active disease. Both conserved end residues are part of each CDR3. Fields, in order: CDR3 protein, clone size, V gene. The size field is filled for only some rows; it gives once, few, many or a size class.

CDR3aa: CASSRGTSGGNTGELFF; abundance: .; v_gene: TRBV4-2
CDR3aa: CASSKTSGFSDTQYF; abundance: once; v_gene: TRBV7-7
CDR3aa: CASGDYNEQFF; abundance: .; v_gene: TRBV6-6
CDR3aa: CASSLEQGVYTEAFF; abundance: .; v_gene: TRBV5-1
CDR3aa: CASSPPTTNYGYTF; abundance: .; v_gene: TRBV18
CDR3aa: CASSLLSATEAFF; abundance: .; v_gene: TRBV5-1
CDR3aa: CATSREGGSTDTQYF; abundance: .; v_gene: TRBV15
CDR3aa: CASSRTSVEQFF; abundance: .; v_gene: TRBV3-1/TRBV3-2
CDR3aa: CASSMRDRGNQPQHF; abundance: .; v_gene: TRBV27
CDR3aa: CASSRGTFREQFF; abundance: .; v_gene: TRBV7-9
CDR3aa: CATRGLGANVLTF; abundance: .; v_gene: TRBV24-1
CDR3aa: CASSLIAGQPFF; abundance: .; v_gene: TRBV12-3/TRBV12-4
CDR3aa: CATSDSSGRTHEQYF; abundance: .; v_gene: TRBV24-1
CDR3aa: CATSDPGQGDNQPQHF; abundance: few; v_gene: TRBV24-1
CDR3aa: CASSLSGIPGNTIYF; abundance: .; v_gene: TRBV11-3